This paragraph covers one T cell receptor (beta chain) sequence. The assay was immunoSEQ multiplex PCR, and TCRdb's table has in-frame clones only and misses some. The profile covers 35,000 or so clones, with roughly 87% appearing a single time and 0.78% taken by the ten largest. This sample is part of a study of T cell changes during pregnancy in multiple sclerosis. The sequencing here drew on CD4+ T cells from peripheral blood mononuclear cells, taken after pregnancy. This TCR was sampled from a female donor in good health, enrolled as a control in a pregnancy study.

The CDR3 spells CASSVAGVGTDTQYF. The CDR3 nucleotides read TGTGCCAGCAGTGTAGCGGGAGTCGGCACAGATACGCAGTATTTT. This rearrangement joins TRBV6-4 to TRBJ2-3, with TRBD2 identical over 9 bases. Unmatched junction bases numbered 3, after V lost 4 bases and J lost 1 base. There are 15 residues in the CDR3. CDR1 and CDR2 from the germline V gene are MRHNA and SNTAGT.